The 5 T cell receptor beta chains below all came from one sample that was sequenced in a study of PD-L1 blockade in urothelial cancer. Sequencing was performed with immunoSEQ multiplex PCR; in TCRdb, only in-frame clones are kept and a portion is missing. The sample records 75,000 to 95,000 clones, roughly 90% being singletons. The sequencing here drew on PBMCs, taken around atezolizumab (anti-PD-L1) treatment. The receptor set was obtained from a man in his fifties or sixties with urothelial cancer.

This clone came up once. The rearrangement links TRBV10-2 to TRBJ2-5, with 11 bases identical to TRBD2. The CDR3 extends over 15 amino acids. V gave up 7 bases and J gave up 6 bases; unmatched junction bases: 10. Germline CDR1 is WSHSY and CDR2 is SAAADI. CDR3 nucleotides: TGCGCCAGCAAGCTTAGCGGGGGGGCCAGCAAGACCCAGTACTTC. As protein: CASKLSGGASKTQYF.

The chain is built from TRBV7-8 and TRBJ2-7; D is unclear. V was clipped by 4 bases and J by 3 bases, with 4 bases between them. CDR1 is SGHVS and CDR2 is FQNEAQ in the germline V gene. The length of the CDR3 is 11 residues. CDR3 in DNA: TGTGCCAGCAGCTCTGTCTACGAGCAGTACTTC. Its protein product is CASSSVYEQYF. Together with reference TRBV7-8 and TRBJ2-7, the CDR3 gives the full variable domain: GAGVSQSPRYKVAKRGQDVALRCDPISGHVSLFWYQQALGQGPEFLTYFQNEAQLDKSGLPSDRFFAERPEGSVSTLKIQRTQQEDSAVYLCASSSVYEQYFGPGTRLTVT.

This chain connects TRBV30 to TRBJ2-7, with unresolved D. V was pared by 1 base and J by 2 bases, with 12 bases between. Germline V gives CDR1 GTSNPN, CDR2 SVGIG (reference sequence). This CDR3 is 14 amino acids long. CDR3 nucleotides: TGTGCCTGGAGTGCCACTCCAGGTACCTACGAGCAGTACTTC. This codes for CAWSATPGTYEQYF.

This clone came up once. V and J are TRBV27 and TRBJ2-7; D remains ambiguous. Germline CDR1 is MNHEY and CDR2 is SMNVEV (reference sequence). The V end lost 6 bases, the J end lost 9 bases, and 18 bases lay between the germline ends. This CDR3 is 13 amino acids long. CDR3 sequence: CASSYDSSFGQYF. Written as DNA, the CDR3 is TGTGCCAGCAGCTACGACTCTTCCTTTGGGCAGTACTTC.

This clone was detected a few times. This chain connects TRBV4-1 to TRBJ2-7; D is uncertain. V was pared by 0 bases and J by 1 base, with 13 bases between. This CDR3 spans 16 amino acids. Germline CDR1 and CDR2: MGHRA and YSYEKL. The CDR3 DNA sequence: TGCGCCAGCAGCCAAGAAGCCGTCAGCGATTCCTACGAGCAGTACTTC. The encoded protein is CASSQEAVSDSYEQYF.